This T cell receptor (beta chain) was captured in a study of control samples from healthy donors and cancer patients. This CDR3 comprises 17 residues. Germline assignment: CDR1 SGHRS and CDR2 YFSETQ. Trimming stripped 0 bases from V and 0 bases from J, with 15 bases between. Libraries were prepared by immunoSEQ multiplex PCR; TCRdb keeps only in-frame clonotypes and omits some of them. The table shows under 30,000 clones, with nearly 90% occurring only once. The specimen was formalin-fixed, paraffin-embedded tissue. This sequence joins TRBV5-1 and TRBJ1-2; D not certain. The source is a female donor with melanoma. The chain's CDR3 is CASSLGVGPESNYGYTF. The CDR3 DNA reads TGCGCCAGCAGCTTGGGGGTTGGACCCGAATCTAACTATGGCTACACCTTC.